This T cell receptor beta chain was recorded in a study of blood T cells in healthy people across ages. The study, taken as a whole, reports: Both higher diversity and more naive CD4+ cells marked long-lived donors when set against aged donors.

This CDR3 comprises 15 residues. Per the germline V gene, CDR1 is SGDLS and CDR2 is YYNGEE. Trimming shortened V by 2 bases and J by 0 bases, and 12 bases separated the two germline ends. For this clonotype: Its cognate antigen is unknown.

A second PCR, run for roughly 7 to 11 cycles, used a sample-barcoded 5' primer plus a J-beta primer mix. TCRdb analysed the 5' RACE reads with MiXCR anew, one entry per CDR3 protein. In the table there are some 940,000 distinct CDR3 sequences, about 27% of which are singletons. This sample was also put to use in a study of T cells of mothers and their children. That work contributes: The output of TCR recombination is shaped by thymic selection similarly in related and unrelated pairs.

The sample was blood. The TCR originated in a woman aged 40-49 years in good health. This chain links TRBV9 with TRBJ2-7; D may match TRBD1 or TRBD2 (5 bases each). The CDR3 here is CASSVEEGFSYEQYF. The CDR3 DNA is TGTGCCAGCAGCGTCGAAGAGGGGTTCTCCTACGAGCAGTACTTC.